This entry lists 22 T cell receptor beta chains sequenced from one sample in a study of blood T cell repertoires in COVID-19. Sequencing was performed with immunoSEQ multiplex PCR; in TCRdb, only in-frame clones are kept and a portion is missing. The repertoire holds 190,000 or so clones, with about 87% as singletons. The sequenced sample was peripheral blood. These receptors were collected from a man aged 35 to 55 with active or convalescent COVID-19.

The chain joins TRBV28 to TRBJ1-2, with D possibly being TRBD1 (5 bases). This CDR3 is built from 14 residues. The V gene's germline CDR1 is MDHEN and CDR2 SYDVKM. V lost 7 bases to trimming and J lost 8 bases, with 20 bases between them. For the CDR3, the DNA is TGTGCCAGCATTACCAATGGGGGGACTCAAGGCTACACCTTC. This sequence encodes CASITNGGTQGYTF.

The J gene is TRBJ2-7, the V gene TRBV28; 8 bases line up with TRBD1. Per germline, CDR1 MDHEN and CDR2 SYDVKM. The CDR3 consists of 14 residues. V gave up 8 bases and J gave up 3 bases; unmatched junction bases: 9. The CDR3 sequence: CASVDRGPLYEQYF. Here the CDR3 DNA reads TGTGCCAGCGTCGACAGGGGTCCCCTCTACGAGCAGTACTTC.

This clone was counted a single time. This chain joins TRBV12-3 or TRBV12-4 and TRBJ2-7; 8 bases are a match to TRBD1. The CDR3 is 13 amino acids. V trimming: 6 bases; J trimming: 3 bases; junction bases outside the gene matches: 4. The chain's CDR3 is CASRNRGNYEQYF. The CDR3 coding sequence is TGTGCCAGCAGGAACAGGGGGAACTACGAGCAGTACTTC.

This chain uses TRBV3-1 (or the pseudogene TRBV3-2) with TRBJ2-7; TRBD2 might be the D (7 bases). The CDR3 is 15 amino acids. Germline V CDR1 and CDR2: LGHDT, YNNKEL (reference sequence). The V end lost 4 bases, the J end lost 0 bases, and 13 bases lay between the germline ends. The CDR3 sequence: CASSRMGGRSYEQYF. CDR3 coding DNA: TGTGCCAGCAGCCGGATGGGGGGGCGCTCCTACGAGCAGTACTTC.

This rearrangement joins TRBV12-5 to TRBJ1-4, with 7 bases identical to TRBD1. The V gene end was trimmed by 1 base and the J gene end by 7 bases; junction bases not matched to a gene: 6. This CDR3 is built from 15 residues. Looked up from germline, CDR1 is LGHNT and CDR2 is FRNRAP. In DNA form, the CDR3 reads TGTGCTAGTGGTTTGGACGACGGGACAGTTGAAAAACTGTTTTTT. Encoded protein: CASGLDDGTVEKLFF.

The CDR3, as DNA: TGTGCCACTGCAGGAGGCAGTTCCTACAATGAGCAGTTCTTC. Amino acids: CATAGGSSYNEQFF. The chain is built from TRBV6-5 and TRBJ2-1; D might be TRBD2 (5 bases). This CDR3 is built from 14 residues. Looked up from germline, CDR1 is MNHEY and CDR2 is SVGAGI. V dropped 10 bases and J dropped 1 base, with 14 bases sitting between them.

There are a few counts of this clone. The V call is TRBV7-9, the J call TRBJ1-1; no firm D call. The germline V gene has CDR1 SEHNR and CDR2 FQNEAQ (reference sequence). V was shortened by 1 base and J by 1 base, with 10 bases between the two germline ends. The CDR3 loop spans 15 amino acids. CDR3 amino acids: CASSLDQSGNTEAFF. The DNA of the CDR3 is TGTGCCAGCAGCTTAGACCAATCCGGGAACACTGAAGCTTTCTTT.

As regards this clone: The junction departs from the called germline gene at one end, perhaps through a read error. The chain has TRBV7-7 and TRBJ2-2; D is perhaps TRBD2 (6 bases). The CDR3 spans 16 residues. CDR1 is SSHAT, CDR2 FNYEAQ, per germline (reference sequence). CDR3 sequence: CASSNPPGENTGELFF. CDR3 DNA sequence: TGTGCTAGCAGCAATCCTCCGGGGGAGAACACCGGGGAGCTGTTTTTT.

The J gene is TRBJ2-1, the V gene TRBV27; 8 nucleotides line up with TRBD2. The CDR3 runs 14 residues. J lost 4 bases, V lost 7 bases, and 6 bases had no gene match. Germline assignment: CDR1 MNHEY and CDR2 SMNVEV (reference sequence). The DNA for the CDR3 is TGTGCCAGCACGGGGGGGGCCAAGTACAATGAGCAGTTCTTC. It encodes CASTGGAKYNEQFF.

The chain combines TRBV2 with TRBJ1-1, with no clear D. Germline CDR1 is SNHLY and CDR2 is FYNNEI. V dropped 4 bases and J dropped 3 bases, with 12 bases sitting between them. The CDR3 consists of 14 residues. The CDR3 region has the DNA TGTGCCAGCAGTGCAGTCCTGCACGACACTGAAGCTTTCTTT. This codes for CASSAVLHDTEAFF.

The V and J genes are TRBV6-1 and TRBJ1-2; 12 nucleotides match TRBD1. V was clipped by 1 base and J by 5 bases; unmatched bases: 5. The CDR3 runs 16 residues. Germline CDR1 is MNHNS and CDR2 is SASEGT. The CDR3 DNA sequence: TGTGCCAGCAGTGAAGTGGGGGACAGGGGGCCTTATGGCTACACCTTC. Its protein product is CASSEVGDRGPYGYTF.

The chain employs TRBV6-5 and TRBJ2-1; tentative D call: TRBD1 (7 bases). V lost 7 bases and J lost 8, with 18 bases in between. CDR3 length equals 14 residues. Germline lookup yields CDR1 MNHEY and CDR2 SVGAGI. CDR3 bases: TGTGCCAGCATAACGAGGGGGCGCGGGGATGAGCAGTTCTTC. Amino acids: CASITRGRGDEQFF.

This clone was picked up one time. The chain combines TRBV21-1 with TRBJ1-5. TRBV21-1 is listed as a pseudogene. This CDR3 is built from 16 residues. CDR3 loop: CASSNTLGGESQPQHF. DNA of the CDR3: TGTGCCAGCAGCAACACACTCGGGGGGGAAAGTCAGCCCCAGCATTTT.

This chain links TRBV28 with TRBJ1-1; 8 nucleotides match TRBD1. This CDR3 has 14 amino acids. Germline V lookup: CDR1 MDHEN, CDR2 SYDVKM. V lost 7 bases and J lost 4; bases outside the gene matches: 8. CDR3 nucleotide sequence: TGTGCCAGCATTCCGACAGGGGCCAGCACTGAAGCTTTCTTT. This encodes CASIPTGASTEAFF.

The J gene is TRBJ2-7, the V gene TRBV3-1 (or the pseudogene TRBV3-2), with 8 bases that match TRBD2. Trimming removed 3 bases from V and 5 bases from J; junction bases left unmatched: 6. This CDR3 is built from 14 residues. Germline loops: CDR1 LGHDT, CDR2 YNNKEL (reference sequence). This chain's CDR3 is CASSHPGGLHEQYF. The CDR3 bases are TGTGCCAGCAGCCATCCGGGGGGGCTTCACGAGCAGTACTTC.

The genes are TRBV11-3 and TRBJ2-7, with D possibly TRBD2 on 6 matching bases. The CDR3 sequence is 16 residues long. The V and J ends lost 4 bases and 2 bases respectively, with 18 bases between them. Germline assignment: CDR1 SGHNT and CDR2 YENEEA. The CDR3 coding sequence is TGTGCCAGCAGCTCCGTAGACCGGGAGAGCACCTACGAGCAGTACTTC. Its protein is CASSSVDRESTYEQYF.

Concerning this clone: This same CDR3 is encoded by further DNA sequences in the sample. This chain joins TRBV9 and TRBJ2-5; D might be TRBD1 (6 bases). Germline CDR1 reads SGDLS; CDR2 reads YYNGEE. The CDR3 is 14 amino acids. Trimming pared 0 bases from V and 1 base from J, leaving 7 bases between. CDR3 nucleotide sequence: TGTGCCAGCAGCGTAGGGACAGTCCAAGAGACCCAGTACTTC. Its protein is CASSVGTVQETQYF.

This clone was seen just once. This chain connects TRBV18 to TRBJ1-6; 7 bases are a match to TRBD1. The CDR3 sequence is 14 residues long. From germline, CDR1 is KGHSH and CDR2 LQKENI. Germline trimming cut 3 bases from V and 10 bases from J; bases unmatched to any gene: 6. The CDR3 DNA follows: TGTGCCAGCTCACCCCGACAGGGCAGCTCACCCCTCCACTTT. This codes for CASSPRQGSSPLHF.

The rearrangement uses TRBV27 and TRBJ1-1; D gene ambiguous. Trimming took off 3 bases at V and 2 bases at J, with 7 bases between the two ends. Germline V gene data show CDR1 as MNHEY and CDR2 as SMNVEV (reference sequence). The CDR3 runs to 13 residues. The CDR3 reads CASSLEGNTEAFF. In nucleotides, the CDR3 is TGTGCCAGCAGTTTGGAGGGTAACACTGAAGCTTTCTTT.

V and J are TRBV11-3 and TRBJ2-2; possibly TRBD1 for D (7 bases). The CDR3 runs 17 residues. V lost 1 base and J 0 bases, leaving 12 bases between the germline ends. Germline loops: CDR1 SGHNT, CDR2 YENEEA. The CDR3 reads CASSLVGGTANTGELFF. The CDR3 bases are TGTGCCAGCAGCTTAGTCGGCGGGACAGCGAACACCGGGGAGCTGTTTTTT.

This clone was recorded once. V usage is TRBV13 and J usage is TRBJ2-3; maybe TRBD2 (5 bases). CDR1 is PRHDT, CDR2 FYEKMQ, per germline (reference sequence). The CDR3 spans 13 residues. Deletions cut 5 bases from V and 6 bases from J, with 12 bases between. CDR3 nucleotides: TGTGCCAGCAGCCCGGACTTGTCTGATACGCAGTATTTT. As protein: CASSPDLSDTQYF.

J is TRBJ1-3 and V is TRBV28, with D possibly TRBD1 on 6 matching bases. The germline V gene encodes CDR1 MDHEN and CDR2 SYDVKM. V was cut by 5 bases and J by 8 bases, with 13 bases left in between. The CDR3 spans 13 residues. Here the CDR3 reads CASSTPGADTIYF. The CDR3 DNA is TGTGCCAGCAGTACCCCAGGGGCGGACACCATATATTTT.